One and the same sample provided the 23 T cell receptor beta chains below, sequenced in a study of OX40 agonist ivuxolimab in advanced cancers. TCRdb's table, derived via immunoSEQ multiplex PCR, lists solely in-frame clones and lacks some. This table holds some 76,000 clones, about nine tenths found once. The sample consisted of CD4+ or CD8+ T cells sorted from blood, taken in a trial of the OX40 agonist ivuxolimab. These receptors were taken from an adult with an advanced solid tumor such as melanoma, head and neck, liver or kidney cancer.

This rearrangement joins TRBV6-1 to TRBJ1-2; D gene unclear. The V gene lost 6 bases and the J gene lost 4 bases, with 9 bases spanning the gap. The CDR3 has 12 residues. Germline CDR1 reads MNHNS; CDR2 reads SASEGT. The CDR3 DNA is TGTGCCAGCAGGGACGGCAGCTATGGCTACACCTTC. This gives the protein CASRDGSYGYTF.

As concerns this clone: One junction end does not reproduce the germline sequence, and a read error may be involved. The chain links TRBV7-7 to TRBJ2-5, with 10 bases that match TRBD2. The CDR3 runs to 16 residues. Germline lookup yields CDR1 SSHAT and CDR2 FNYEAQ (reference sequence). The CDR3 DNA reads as TGTGCTAGCAGCTTATTTAGCGGGGGGACTCAAGAGACCCAGTACTTC. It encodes CASSLFSGGTQETQYF.

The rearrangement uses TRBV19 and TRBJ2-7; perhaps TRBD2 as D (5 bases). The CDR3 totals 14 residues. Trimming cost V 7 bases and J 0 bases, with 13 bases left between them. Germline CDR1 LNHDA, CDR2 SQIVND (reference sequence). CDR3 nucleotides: TGTGCCAGTACCGAGGGATCGAACTCCTACGAGCAGTACTTC. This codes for CASTEGSNSYEQYF.

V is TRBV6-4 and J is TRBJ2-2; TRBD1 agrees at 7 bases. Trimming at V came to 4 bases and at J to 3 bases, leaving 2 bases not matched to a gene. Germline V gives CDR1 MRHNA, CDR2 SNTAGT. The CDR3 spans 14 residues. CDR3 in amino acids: CASSGQGDTGELFF. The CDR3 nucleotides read TGTGCCAGCAGTGGGCAGGGGGACACCGGGGAGCTGTTTTTT.

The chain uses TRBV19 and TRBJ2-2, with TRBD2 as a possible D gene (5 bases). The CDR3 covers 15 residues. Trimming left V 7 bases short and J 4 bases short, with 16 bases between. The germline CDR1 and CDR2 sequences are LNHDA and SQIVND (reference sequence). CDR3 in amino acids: CASTPQAGGTGELFF. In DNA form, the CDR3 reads TGTGCCAGTACCCCCCAGGCAGGAGGCACCGGGGAGCTGTTTTTT.

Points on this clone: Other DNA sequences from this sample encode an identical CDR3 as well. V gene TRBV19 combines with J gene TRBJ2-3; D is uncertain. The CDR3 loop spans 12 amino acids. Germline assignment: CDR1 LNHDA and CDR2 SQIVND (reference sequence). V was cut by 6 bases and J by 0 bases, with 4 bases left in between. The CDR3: CASSISTDTQYF. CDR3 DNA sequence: TGTGCCAGTAGCATTAGCACAGATACGCAGTATTTT.

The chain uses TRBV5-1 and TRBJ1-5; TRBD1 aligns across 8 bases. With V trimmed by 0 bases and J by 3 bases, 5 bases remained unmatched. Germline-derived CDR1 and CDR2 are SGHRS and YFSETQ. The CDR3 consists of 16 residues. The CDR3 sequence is CASSLGTGISNQPQHF. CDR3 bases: TGCGCCAGCAGCTTGGGGACAGGGATTTCCAATCAGCCCCAGCATTTT.

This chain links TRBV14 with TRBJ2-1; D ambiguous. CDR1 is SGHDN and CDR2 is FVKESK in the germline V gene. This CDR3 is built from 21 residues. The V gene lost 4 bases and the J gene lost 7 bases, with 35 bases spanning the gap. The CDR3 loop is CASSRRQLNPLIDRVGNEQFF. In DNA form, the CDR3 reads TGTGCCAGCAGCCGACGACAACTAAATCCCCTAATTGATCGGGTAGGGAATGAGCAGTTCTTC.

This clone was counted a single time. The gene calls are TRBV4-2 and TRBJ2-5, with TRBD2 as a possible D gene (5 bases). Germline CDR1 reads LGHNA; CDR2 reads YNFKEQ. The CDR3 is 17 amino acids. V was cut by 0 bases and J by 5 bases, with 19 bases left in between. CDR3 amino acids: CASSQDLVGEAGETQYF. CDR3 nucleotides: TGTGCCAGCAGCCAAGATTTAGTCGGGGAAGCCGGGGAGACCCAGTACTTC.

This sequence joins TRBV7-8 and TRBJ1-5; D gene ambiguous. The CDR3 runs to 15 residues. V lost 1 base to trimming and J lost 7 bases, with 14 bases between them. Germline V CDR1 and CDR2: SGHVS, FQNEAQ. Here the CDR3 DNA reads TGTGCCAGCAGCTTAGGAGCGGGCAGGCCGCAGCCCCAGCATTTT. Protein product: CASSLGAGRPQPQHF. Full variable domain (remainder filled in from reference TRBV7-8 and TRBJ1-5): GAGVSQSPRYKVAKRGQDVALRCDPISGHVSLFWYQQALGQGPEFLTYFQNEAQLDKSGLPSDRFFAERPEGSVSTLKIQRTQQEDSAVYLCASSLGAGRPQPQHFGDGTRLSIL.

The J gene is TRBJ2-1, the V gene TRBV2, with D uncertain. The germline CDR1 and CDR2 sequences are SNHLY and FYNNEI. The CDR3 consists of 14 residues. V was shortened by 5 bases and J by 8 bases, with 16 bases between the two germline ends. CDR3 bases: TGTGCCAGCAGTAGCCTAGGCAGTGACGATGAGCAGTTCTTC. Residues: CASSSLGSDDEQFF.

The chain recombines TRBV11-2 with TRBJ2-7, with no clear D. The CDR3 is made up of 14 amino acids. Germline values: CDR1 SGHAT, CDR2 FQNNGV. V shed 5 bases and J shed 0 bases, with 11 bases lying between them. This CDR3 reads CASSTPQSSYEQYF. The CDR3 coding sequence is TGTGCCAGCAGCACACCACAGAGCTCCTACGAGCAGTACTTC.

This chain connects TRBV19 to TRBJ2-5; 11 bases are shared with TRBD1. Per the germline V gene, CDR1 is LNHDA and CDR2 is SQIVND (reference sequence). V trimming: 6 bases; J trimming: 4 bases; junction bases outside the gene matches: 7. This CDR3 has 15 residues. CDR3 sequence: CASRSGQGAVETQYF. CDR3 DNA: TGTGCCAGTAGAAGTGGACAGGGGGCTGTAGAGACCCAGTACTTC. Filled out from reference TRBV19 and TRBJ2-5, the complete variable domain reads DGGITQSPKYLFRKEGQNVTLSCEQNLNHDAMYWYRQDPGQGLRLIYYSQIVNDFQKGDIAEGYSVSREKKESFPLTVTSAQKNPTAFYLCASRSGQGAVETQYFGPGTRLLVL.

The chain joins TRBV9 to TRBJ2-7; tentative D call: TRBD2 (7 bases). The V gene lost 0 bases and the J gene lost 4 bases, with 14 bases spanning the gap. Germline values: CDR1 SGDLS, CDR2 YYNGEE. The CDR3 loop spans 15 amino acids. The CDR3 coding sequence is TGTGCCAGCAGCGTAGGAGGGGGAGCGGGGTACGAGCAGTACTTC. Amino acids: CASSVGGGAGYEQYF.

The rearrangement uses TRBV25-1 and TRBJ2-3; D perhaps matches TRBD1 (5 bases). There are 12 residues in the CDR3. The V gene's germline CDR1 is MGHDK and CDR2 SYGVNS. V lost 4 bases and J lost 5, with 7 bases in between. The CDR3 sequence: CASSGQGDTQYF. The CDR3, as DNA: TGTGCCAGCAGTGGGCAGGGAGATACGCAGTATTTT.

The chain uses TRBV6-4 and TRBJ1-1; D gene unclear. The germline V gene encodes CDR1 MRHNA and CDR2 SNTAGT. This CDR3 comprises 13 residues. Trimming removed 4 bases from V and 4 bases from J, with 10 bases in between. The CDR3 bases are TGTGCCAGCAGTGCGGAACCGAGCACTGAAGCTTTCTTT. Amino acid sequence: CASSAEPSTEAFF.

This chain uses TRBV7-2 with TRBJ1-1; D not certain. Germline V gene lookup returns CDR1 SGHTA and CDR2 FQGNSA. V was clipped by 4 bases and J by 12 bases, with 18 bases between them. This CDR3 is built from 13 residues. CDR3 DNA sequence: TGTGCCAGCAGCTCCTTTAGAGCACCGGGGACTTTCTTT. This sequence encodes CASSSFRAPGTFF.

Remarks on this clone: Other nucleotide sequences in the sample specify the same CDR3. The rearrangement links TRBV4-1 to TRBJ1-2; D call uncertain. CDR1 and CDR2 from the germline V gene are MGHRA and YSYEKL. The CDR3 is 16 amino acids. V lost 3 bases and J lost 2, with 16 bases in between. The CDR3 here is CASSQDLVEGNYGYTF. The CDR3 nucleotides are TGCGCCAGCAGCCAGGATCTAGTAGAAGGCAACTATGGCTACACCTTC.

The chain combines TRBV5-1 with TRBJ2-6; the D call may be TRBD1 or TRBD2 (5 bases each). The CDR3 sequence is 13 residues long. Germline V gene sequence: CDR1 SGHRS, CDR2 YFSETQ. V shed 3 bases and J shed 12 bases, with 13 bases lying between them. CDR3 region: CASSSGTDVVLTF. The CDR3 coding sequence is TGCGCCAGCAGCTCCGGGACCGACGTCGTCCTGACTTTC.

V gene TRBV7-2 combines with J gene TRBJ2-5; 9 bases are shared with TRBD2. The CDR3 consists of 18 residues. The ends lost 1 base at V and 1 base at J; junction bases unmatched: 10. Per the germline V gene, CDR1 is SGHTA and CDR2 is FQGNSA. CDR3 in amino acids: CASSLGTSGGPLQETQYF. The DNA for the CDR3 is TGTGCCAGCAGCTTAGGCACCAGCGGGGGGCCGCTCCAAGAGACCCAGTACTTC.

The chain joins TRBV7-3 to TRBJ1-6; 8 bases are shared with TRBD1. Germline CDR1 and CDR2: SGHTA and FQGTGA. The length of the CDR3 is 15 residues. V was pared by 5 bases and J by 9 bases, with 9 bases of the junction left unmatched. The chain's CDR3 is CASSQGAGFGSPLHF. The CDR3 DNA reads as TGTGCCAGCAGCCAGGGGGCGGGGTTCGGTTCACCCCTCCACTTT.

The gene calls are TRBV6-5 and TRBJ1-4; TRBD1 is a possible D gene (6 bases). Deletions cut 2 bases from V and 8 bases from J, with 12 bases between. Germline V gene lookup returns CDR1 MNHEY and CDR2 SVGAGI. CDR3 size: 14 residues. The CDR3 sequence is CASSYRGAVEKLFF. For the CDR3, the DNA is TGTGCCAGCAGTTACCGGGGGGCAGTGGAAAAACTGTTTTTT.

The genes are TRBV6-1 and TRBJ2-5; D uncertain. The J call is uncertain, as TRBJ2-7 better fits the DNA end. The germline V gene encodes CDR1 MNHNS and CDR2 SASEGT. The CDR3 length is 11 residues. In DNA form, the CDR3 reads TGTGCCAGCATGAGGACCTACGAGCAGTACTTC. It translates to CASMRTYEQYF.